Sequencing of this TCR beta chain was carried out in a study of T cells in Graves' hyperthyroidism and ophthalmopathy. Points from the study as a whole: Blood also carried most thyroid clonotypes expanded above 0.001.

With 3 bases clipped from V and 1 base from J, the junction kept 3 bases outside the gene matches. This CDR3 spans 15 amino acids. CDR1 is LNHDA, CDR2 SQIVND, per germline (reference sequence). For the diagnoses, clinical symptoms, serum thyroxine and TRAb, thyroid ultrasound and orbital computed tomography were used. This clonotype was seen a single time. Antigen unknown. The investigators amplified TCR beta CDR3 regions from RNA transcripts. TCR CDR3 underwent first-round RT-PCR with the HTBI primer set. TCRdb re-called the multiplex PCR reads through MiXCR, storing one row per CDR3 protein. The data contain over 500,000 distinct CDR3 sequences, 46% of them singletons.

Sequencing was done on a sample of peripheral blood or thyroid tissue (not recorded which). This sequence originates from an adult woman with Graves' disease, either hyperthyroidism or ophthalmopathy (not recorded which). The rearrangement links TRBV19 to TRBJ1-5; 7 bases are shared with TRBD1. The CDR3 region is CASSMSGGSNQPQHF. Here the CDR3 DNA reads TGTGCCAGTAGTATGTCAGGGGGGAGCAATCAGCCCCAGCATTTT.